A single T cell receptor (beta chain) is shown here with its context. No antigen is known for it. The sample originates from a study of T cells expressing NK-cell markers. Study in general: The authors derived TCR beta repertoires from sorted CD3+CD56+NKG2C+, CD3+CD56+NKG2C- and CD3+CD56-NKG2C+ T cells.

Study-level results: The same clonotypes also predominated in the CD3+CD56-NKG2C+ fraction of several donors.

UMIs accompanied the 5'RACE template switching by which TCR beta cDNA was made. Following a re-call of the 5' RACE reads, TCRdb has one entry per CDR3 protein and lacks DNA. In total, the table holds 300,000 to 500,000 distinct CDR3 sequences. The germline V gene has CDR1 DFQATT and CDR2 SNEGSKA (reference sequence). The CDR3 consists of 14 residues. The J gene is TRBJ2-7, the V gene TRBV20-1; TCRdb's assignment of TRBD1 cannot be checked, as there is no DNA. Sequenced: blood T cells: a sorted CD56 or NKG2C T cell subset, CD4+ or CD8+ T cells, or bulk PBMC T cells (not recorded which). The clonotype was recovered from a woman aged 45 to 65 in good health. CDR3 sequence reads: CSASPPGGRYEQYF.